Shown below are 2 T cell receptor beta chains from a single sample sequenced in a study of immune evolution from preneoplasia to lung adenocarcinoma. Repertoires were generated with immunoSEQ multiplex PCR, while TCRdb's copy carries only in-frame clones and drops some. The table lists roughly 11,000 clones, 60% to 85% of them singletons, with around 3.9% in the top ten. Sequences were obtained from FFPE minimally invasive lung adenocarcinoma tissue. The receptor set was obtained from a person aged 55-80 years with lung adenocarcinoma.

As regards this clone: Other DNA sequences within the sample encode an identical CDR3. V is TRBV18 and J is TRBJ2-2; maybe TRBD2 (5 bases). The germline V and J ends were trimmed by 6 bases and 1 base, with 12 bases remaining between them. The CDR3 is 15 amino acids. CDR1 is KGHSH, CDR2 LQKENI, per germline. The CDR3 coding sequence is TGTGCCAGCTCGCCCCTGGGGAGGAACACCGGGGAGCTGTTTTTT. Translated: CASSPLGRNTGELFF.

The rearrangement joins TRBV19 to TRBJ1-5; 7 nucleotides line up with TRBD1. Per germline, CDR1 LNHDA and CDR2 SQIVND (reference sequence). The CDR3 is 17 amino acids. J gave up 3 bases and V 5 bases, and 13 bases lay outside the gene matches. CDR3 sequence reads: CASSVTLRDSTNQPQHF. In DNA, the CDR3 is TGTGCCAGTAGTGTCACCCTCCGGGACAGTACCAATCAGCCCCAGCATTTT.